One and the same sample provided the 5 T cell receptor beta chains below, sequenced in a study of blood T cell repertoires in COVID-19. This table comes from immunoSEQ multiplex PCR, and its TCRdb copy is limited to in-frame clones, with some not included. The sample lists 150,000 or so clones, 87% seen once, with about 1.4% in the top ten. Specimen: peripheral blood. These receptors were taken from a woman aged 50 to 65 with acute or convalescent COVID-19.

This chain joins TRBV9 and TRBJ1-2, with D possibly being TRBD1 (6 bases). Trimming took 0 bases from V and 7 from J, leaving 10 bases between them. Germline CDR1 and CDR2: SGDLS and YYNGEE. The CDR3 totals 13 residues. CDR3 in DNA: TGTGCCAGCAGCGTAGGCACACAGGGTGGCTACACCTTC. Amino acid sequence: CASSVGTQGGYTF.

V and J are TRBV7-2 and TRBJ1-2; no definite D call. V was shortened by 2 bases and J by 2 bases, with 15 bases between the two germline ends. Germline lookup yields CDR1 SGHTA and CDR2 FQGNSA. This CDR3 has 16 residues. The CDR3: CASSLQLGAGNYGYTF. CDR3 DNA sequence: TGTGCCAGCAGCTTACAATTGGGCGCAGGCAACTATGGCTACACCTTC.

Only one count was recorded for this clone. The chain recombines TRBV30 with TRBJ2-1; the D gene is possibly TRBD1 (5 bases). Per the germline V gene, CDR1 is GTSNPN and CDR2 is SVGIG (reference sequence). V was pared by 0 bases and J by 8 bases, with 11 bases between. The CDR3 totals 13 residues. DNA for the CDR3: TGTGCCTGGAGTGTCGGACATGCCGATGAGCAGTTCTTC. It translates to CAWSVGHADEQFF.

J is TRBJ2-3 and V is TRBV14, with 8 bases aligning to TRBD2. The CDR3 loop spans 16 amino acids. The germline gives CDR1 SGHDN, CDR2 FVKESK. V shed 0 bases and J 5 bases; nucleotides not matched to a gene: 7. The CDR3 protein is CASSQDFGGAGDTQYF. The DNA of the CDR3 is TGTGCCAGCAGCCAAGATTTCGGGGGGGCCGGAGATACGCAGTATTTT.

This chain uses TRBV19 with TRBJ2-7; D not resolved. Germline V gene lookup returns CDR1 LNHDA and CDR2 SQIVND (reference sequence). This CDR3 is built from 15 residues. The V end was cut by 1 base, the J end by 1 base, with 11 bases between. CDR3 nucleotides: TGTGCCAGTAGTATAGCGGCAGGAAAATCCTACGAGCAGTACTTC. This gives the protein CASSIAAGKSYEQYF.